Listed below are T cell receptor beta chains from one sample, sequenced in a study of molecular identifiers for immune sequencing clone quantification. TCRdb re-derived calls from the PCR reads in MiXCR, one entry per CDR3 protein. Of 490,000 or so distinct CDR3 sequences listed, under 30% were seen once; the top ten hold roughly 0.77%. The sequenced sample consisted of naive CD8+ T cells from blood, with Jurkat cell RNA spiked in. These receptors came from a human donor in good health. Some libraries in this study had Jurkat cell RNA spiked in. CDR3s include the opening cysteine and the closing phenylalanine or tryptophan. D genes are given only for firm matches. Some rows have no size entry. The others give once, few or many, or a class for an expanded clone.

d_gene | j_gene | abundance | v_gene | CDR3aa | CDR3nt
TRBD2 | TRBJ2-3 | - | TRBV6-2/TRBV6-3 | CASSYIGLAGTSTDTQYF | TGTGCCAGCAGTTACATCGGACTAGCGGGGACTAGCACAGATACGCAGTATTTT
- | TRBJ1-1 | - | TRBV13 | CASSDRGGAGEDGTEAFF | TGTGCCAGCAGCGATAGAGGGGGGGCAGGGGAGGACGGCACTGAAGCTTTCTTT
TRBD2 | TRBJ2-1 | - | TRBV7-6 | CASSSSGGSYNEQFF | TGTGCCAGCAGCTCCAGCGGGGGCTCCTACAATGAGCAGTTCTTC
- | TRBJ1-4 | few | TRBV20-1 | CSARDSSTVYNEKLFF | TGCAGTGCTAGAGACTCTTCTACAGTCTACAATGAAAAACTGTTTTTT
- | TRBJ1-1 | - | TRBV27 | CASSSEGGLGTEAFF | TGTGCCAGCAGTTCGGAGGGGGGGCTGGGCACTGAAGCTTTCTTT
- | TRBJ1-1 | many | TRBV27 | CASSPGAMNTEAFF | TGTGCCAGCAGTCCAGGGGCCATGAACACTGAAGCTTTCTTT
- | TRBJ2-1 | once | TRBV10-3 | CAISESRGSSYNEQFF | TGTGCCATCAGTGAGTCGAGGGGGAGCTCCTACAATGAGCAGTTCTTC
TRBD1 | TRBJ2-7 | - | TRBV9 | CASSVGQATSYEQYF | TGTGCCAGCAGCGTGGGACAGGCAACCTCCTACGAGCAGTACTTC
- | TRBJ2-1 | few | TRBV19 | CASSVRESSYNEQFF | TGTGCCAGTAGTGTCCGGGAGAGCTCCTACAATGAGCAGTTCTTC
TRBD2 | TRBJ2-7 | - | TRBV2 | CVSGPGLAGGHYEQYF | TGTGTCAGCGGACCGGGACTAGCGGGGGGCCACTACGAGCAGTACTTC
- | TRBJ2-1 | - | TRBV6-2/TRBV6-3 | CASSSGRQYNEQFF | TGTGCCAGCAGTTCTGGGCGGCAATACAATGAGCAGTTCTTC
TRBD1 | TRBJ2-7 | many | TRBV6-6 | CASSSDRGEQYF | TGTGCCAGCAGTTCTGACAGGGGCGAGCAGTACTTC
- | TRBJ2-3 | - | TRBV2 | CASSLHTILDASTDTQYF | TGTGCCAGCAGTCTACACACGATACTAGACGCCAGCACAGATACGCAGTATTTT
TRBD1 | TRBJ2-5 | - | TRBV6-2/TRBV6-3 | CASSADRGGETQYF | TGTGCCAGCAGTGCGGACAGGGGAGGTGAGACCCAGTACTTC
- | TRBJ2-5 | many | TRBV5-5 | CASSHGGETQYF | TGTGCCAGCAGCCACGGGGGAGAGACCCAGTACTTC
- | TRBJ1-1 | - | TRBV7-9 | CASSLRVDALF | TGTGCCAGCAGCTTACGTGTTGACGCTCTCTTT
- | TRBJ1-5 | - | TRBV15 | CATSQDSSNQPRHF | TGTGCCACCAGCCAGGACAGTAGCAATCAGCCCCGGCATTTT
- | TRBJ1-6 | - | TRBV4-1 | CAGSQVLLALNSPLHF | TGCGCCGGCAGCCAAGTACTTCTCGCTTTGAATTCACCCCTCCACTTT
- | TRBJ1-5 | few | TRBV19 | CASSWGRRSNQPQHF | TGTGCCAGTAGTTGGGGGCGGAGGAGCAATCAGCCCCAGCATTTT
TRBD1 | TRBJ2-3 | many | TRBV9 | CASSMGQGTDTQYF | TGTGCCAGTAGTATGGGACAGGGCACAGATACGCAGTATTTT
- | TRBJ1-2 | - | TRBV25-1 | CASSVASNYGYTF | TGTGCCAGCAGCGTGGCTTCTAACTATGGCTACACCTTC
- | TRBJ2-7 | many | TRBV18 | CASSGTSDYEQYF | TGTGCCAGCTCAGGGACCTCAGACTACGAGCAGTACTTC
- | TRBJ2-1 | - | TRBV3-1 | CASSKGRGWNEQFF | TGTGCCAGCAGCAAAGGTAGGGGTTGGAATGAGCAGTTCTTC
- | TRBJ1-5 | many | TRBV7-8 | CASSPFPPGANQPQHF | TGTGCCAGCAGCCCTTTTCCACCAGGGGCAAATCAGCCCCAGCATTTT
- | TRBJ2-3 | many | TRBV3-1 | CASSQVLGDLSYTQYF | TGTGCCAGCAGCCAAGTTCTCGGGGATCTTAGCTATACGCAGTATTTT
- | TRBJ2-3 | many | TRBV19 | CASRTGADTQYF | TGTGCCAGTAGGACTGGAGCAGATACGCAGTATTTT
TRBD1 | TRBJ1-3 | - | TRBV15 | CATSKDRGFGNTIYF | TGTGCCACCAGCAAGGACAGGGGTTTTGGAAACACCATATATTTT
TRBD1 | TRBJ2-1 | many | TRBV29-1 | CSVGDRHNEQFF | TGCAGCGTTGGGGACAGGCACAATGAGCAGTTCTTC
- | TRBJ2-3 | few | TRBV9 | CASSVVGEGSYTDTQYF | TGTGCCAGCAGCGTAGTTGGGGAAGGGAGTTACACAGATACGCAGTATTTT
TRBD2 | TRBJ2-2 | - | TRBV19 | CASSIQAGVETGELFF | TGTGCCAGTAGTATACAAGCGGGAGTAGAAACCGGGGAGCTGTTTTTT
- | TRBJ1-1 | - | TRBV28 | CASSLTRRDTEAFF | TGTGCCAGCAGTTTAACACGGAGGGACACTGAAGCTTTCTTT
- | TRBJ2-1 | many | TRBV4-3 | CASSQGPSYEQFF | TGCGCCAGCAGCCAGGGTCCTAGTTATGAGCAGTTCTTC
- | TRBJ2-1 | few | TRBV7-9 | CASSFPGKRDEQFF | TGTGCCAGCAGCTTTCCGGGGAAGCGGGATGAGCAGTTCTTC
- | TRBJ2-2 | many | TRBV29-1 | CSVMTDTNTGELFF | TGCAGCGTTATGACAGATACGAACACCGGGGAGCTGTTTTTT